This T cell receptor (beta chain) came from a study of regulatory T cells in long-lasting Graves disease. Stated time point: persistent/refractory GD, antithyroid drugs over 5 years with positive TRAb. Preparation of the TCR library used RNA extracted from PBMCs. This clonotype was seen ten or more times. Its antigen is not identified. Between the trimmed V and J ends, which lost 6 bases and 2 bases, there was a span of 14 bases. This CDR3 has 14 amino acids. Germline CDR1 MDHEN, CDR2 SYDVKM. For TCR beta, libraries came from iRepertoire HTBI primers and Arm-PCR of CDR3 regions. TCRdb ran MiXCR on the multiplex PCR reads and lists one entry per CDR3 protein. Of about 470,000 distinct CDR3 sequences listed, more than 20% were seen once; the top ten hold about 8.3%. Study-wide results and limits: TCR diversity in persistent Graves' patients was below that of newly diagnosed ones. Whereas new patients shared about 980 public clonotypes, persistent patients shared more, at about 2,500.

This sequence originates from a female donor with Graves disease. The V gene is TRBV28, the J gene TRBJ2-7; the D is unclear. Source: peripheral blood mononuclear cells (PBMCs), taken when the disease was refractory, from a patient treated with antithyroid drugs. The CDR3 is CASRWTVGPYEQYF. The CDR3 nucleotides read TGTGCCAGCAGATGGACCGTAGGCCCCTACGAGCAGTACTTC.